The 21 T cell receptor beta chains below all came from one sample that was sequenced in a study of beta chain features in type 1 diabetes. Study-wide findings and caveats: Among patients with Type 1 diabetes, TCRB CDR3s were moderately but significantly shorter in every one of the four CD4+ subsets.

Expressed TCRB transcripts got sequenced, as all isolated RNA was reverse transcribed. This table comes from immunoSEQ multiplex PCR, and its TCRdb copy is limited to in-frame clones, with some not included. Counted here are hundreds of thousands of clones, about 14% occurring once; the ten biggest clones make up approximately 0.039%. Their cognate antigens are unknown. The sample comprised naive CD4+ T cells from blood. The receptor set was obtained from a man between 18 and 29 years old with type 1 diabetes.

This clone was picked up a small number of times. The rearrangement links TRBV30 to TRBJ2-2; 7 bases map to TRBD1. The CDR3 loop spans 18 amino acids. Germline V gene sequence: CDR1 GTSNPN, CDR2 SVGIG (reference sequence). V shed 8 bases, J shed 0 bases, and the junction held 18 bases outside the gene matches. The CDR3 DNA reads TGTGCCAGGTCTACGGGGACAGAAGCCAAATCGAACACCGGGGAGCTGTTTTTT. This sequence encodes CARSTGTEAKSNTGELFF.

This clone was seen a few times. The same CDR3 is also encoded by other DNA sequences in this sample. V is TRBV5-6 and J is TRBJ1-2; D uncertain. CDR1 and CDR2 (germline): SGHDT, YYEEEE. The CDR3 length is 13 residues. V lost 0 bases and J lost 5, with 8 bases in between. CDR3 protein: CASSLAGGYGYTF. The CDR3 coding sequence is TGTGCCAGCAGCTTGGCGGGCGGATATGGCTACACCTTC.

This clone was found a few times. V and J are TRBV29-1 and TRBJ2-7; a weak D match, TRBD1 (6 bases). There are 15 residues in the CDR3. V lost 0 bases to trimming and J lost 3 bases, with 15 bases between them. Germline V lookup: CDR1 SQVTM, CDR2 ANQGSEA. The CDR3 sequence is CSVEEWAEQGYEQYF. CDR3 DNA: TGCAGCGTTGAAGAGTGGGCGGAACAGGGCTACGAGCAGTACTTC.

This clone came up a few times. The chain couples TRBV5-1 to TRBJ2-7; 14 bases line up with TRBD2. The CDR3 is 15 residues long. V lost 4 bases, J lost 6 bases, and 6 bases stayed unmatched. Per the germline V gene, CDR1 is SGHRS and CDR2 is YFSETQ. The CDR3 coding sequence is TGCGCCAGCAGCCTGGAGGGGACTAGCGGGAGCGAGCAGTACTTC. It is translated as CASSLEGTSGSEQYF.

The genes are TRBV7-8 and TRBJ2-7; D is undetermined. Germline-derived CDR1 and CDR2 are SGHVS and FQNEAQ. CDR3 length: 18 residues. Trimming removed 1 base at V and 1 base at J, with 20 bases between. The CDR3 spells CASSLENNRLRASYEQYF. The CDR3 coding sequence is TGTGCCAGCAGCTTAGAGAATAACAGACTCCGAGCTTCCTACGAGCAGTACTTC.

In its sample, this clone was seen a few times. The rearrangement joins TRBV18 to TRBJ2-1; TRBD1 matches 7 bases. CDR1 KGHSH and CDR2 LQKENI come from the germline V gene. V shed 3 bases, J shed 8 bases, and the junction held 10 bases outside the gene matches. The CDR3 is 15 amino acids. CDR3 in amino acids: CASSPGTALGYEQFF. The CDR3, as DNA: TGTGCCAGCTCACCGGGGACAGCCCTGGGGTATGAGCAGTTCTTC. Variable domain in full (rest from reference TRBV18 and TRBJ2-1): NAGVMQNPRHLVRRRGQEARLRCSPMKGHSHVYWYRQLPEEGLKFMVYLQKENIIDESGMPKERFSAEFPKEGPSILRIQQVVRGDSAAYFCASSPGTALGYEQFFGPGTRLTVL.

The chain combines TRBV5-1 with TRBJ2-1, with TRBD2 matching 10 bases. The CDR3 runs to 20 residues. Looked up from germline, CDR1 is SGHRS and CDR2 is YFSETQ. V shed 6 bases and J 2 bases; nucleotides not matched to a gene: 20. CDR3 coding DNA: TGCGCCAGCACGTTTCCTCCAAGGACTAGCGGAGGGGATACCTACAATGAGCAGTTCTTC. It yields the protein CASTFPPRTSGGDTYNEQFF.

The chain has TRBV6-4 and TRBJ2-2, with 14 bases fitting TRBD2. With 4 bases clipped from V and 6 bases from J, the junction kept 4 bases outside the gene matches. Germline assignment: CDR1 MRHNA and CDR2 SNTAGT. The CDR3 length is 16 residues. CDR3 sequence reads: CASSAGGLAGAGELFF. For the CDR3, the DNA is TGTGCCAGCAGTGCCGGGGGACTAGCGGGAGCCGGGGAGCTGTTTTTT.

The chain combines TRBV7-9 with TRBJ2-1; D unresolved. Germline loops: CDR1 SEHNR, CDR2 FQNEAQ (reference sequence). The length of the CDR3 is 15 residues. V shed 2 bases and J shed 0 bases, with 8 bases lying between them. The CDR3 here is CASSLIRSSYNEQFF. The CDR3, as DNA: TGTGCCAGCAGCTTAATAAGGAGCTCCTACAATGAGCAGTTCTTC.

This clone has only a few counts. The CDR3 loop reads CASSRGLAGERDTQYF. The CDR3, as DNA: TGTGCCAGCAGCCGGGGACTAGCGGGAGAAAGAGATACGCAGTATTTT. This chain connects TRBV5-8 to TRBJ2-3; 14 nucleotides align to TRBD2. CDR1 SGHTS and CDR2 YDEGEE come from the germline V gene. This CDR3 has 16 residues. V dropped 4 bases and J dropped 5; count of bases not matched to a gene: 6.

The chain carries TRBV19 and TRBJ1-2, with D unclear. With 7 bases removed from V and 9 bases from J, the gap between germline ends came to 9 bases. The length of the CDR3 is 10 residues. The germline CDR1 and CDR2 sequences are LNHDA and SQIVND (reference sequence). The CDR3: CASMSRSYTF. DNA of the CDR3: TGTGCCAGTATGTCGAGGAGCTACACCTTC.

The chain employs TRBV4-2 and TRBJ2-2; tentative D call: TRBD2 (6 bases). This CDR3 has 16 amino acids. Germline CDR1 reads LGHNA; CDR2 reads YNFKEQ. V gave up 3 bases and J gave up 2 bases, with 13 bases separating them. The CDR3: CASSQAGTPNTGELFF. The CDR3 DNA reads TGTGCCAGCAGCCAGGCCGGGACTCCAAACACCGGGGAGCTGTTTTTT.

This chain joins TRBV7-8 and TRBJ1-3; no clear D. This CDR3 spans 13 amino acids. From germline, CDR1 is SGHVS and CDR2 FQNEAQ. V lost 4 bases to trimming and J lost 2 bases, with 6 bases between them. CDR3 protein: CASSYETGNTIYF. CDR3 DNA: TGTGCCAGCAGCTACGAGACTGGAAACACCATATATTTT. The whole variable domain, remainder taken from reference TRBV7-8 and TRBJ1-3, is GAGVSQSPRYKVAKRGQDVALRCDPISGHVSLFWYQQALGQGPEFLTYFQNEAQLDKSGLPSDRFFAERPEGSVSTLKIQRTQQEDSAVYLCASSYETGNTIYFGEGSWLTVV.

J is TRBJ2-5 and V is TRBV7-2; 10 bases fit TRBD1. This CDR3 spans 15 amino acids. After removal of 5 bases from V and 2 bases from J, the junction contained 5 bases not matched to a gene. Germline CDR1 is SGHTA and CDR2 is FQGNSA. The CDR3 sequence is CASSRGQGRQETQYF. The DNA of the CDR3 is TGTGCCAGCAGCCGGGGACAGGGGCGGCAAGAGACCCAGTACTTC.

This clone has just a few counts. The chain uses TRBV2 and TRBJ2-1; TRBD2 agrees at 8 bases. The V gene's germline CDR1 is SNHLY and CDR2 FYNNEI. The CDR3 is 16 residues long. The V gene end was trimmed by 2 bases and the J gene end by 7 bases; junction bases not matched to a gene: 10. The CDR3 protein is CASSELASGGSNEQFF. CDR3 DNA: TGTGCCAGCAGTGAATTGGCGAGCGGGGGATCGAATGAGCAGTTCTTC.

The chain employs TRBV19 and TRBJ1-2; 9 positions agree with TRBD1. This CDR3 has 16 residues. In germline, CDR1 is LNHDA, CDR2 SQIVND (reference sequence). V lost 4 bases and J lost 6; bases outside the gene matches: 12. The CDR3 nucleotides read TGTGCCAGTAGTACCCGGAGGGGACAGGGACAGGATGGCTACACCTTC. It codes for CASSTRRGQGQDGYTF.

DNA for the CDR3: TGCGCCAGCAGCCCCCTAGGGGACAGATATGGCTACACCTTC. Translated, it gives CASSPLGDRYGYTF. The chain uses TRBV4-3 and TRBJ1-2; 7 bases are shared with TRBD1. This CDR3 contains 14 residues. Germline CDR1 is LGHNA and CDR2 is YSLEER. V shed 4 bases, J shed 5 bases, and the junction held 7 bases outside the gene matches.

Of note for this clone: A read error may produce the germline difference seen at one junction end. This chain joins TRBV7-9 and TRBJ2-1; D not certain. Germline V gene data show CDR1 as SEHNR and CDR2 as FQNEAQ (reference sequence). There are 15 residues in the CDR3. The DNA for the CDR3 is TGTGCCAGCAGCCCCCGTAGCCCCTCCCACAATGAGCAGTTCTTC. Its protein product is CASSPRSPSHNEQFF. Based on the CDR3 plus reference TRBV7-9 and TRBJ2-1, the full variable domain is DTGVSQNPRHKITKRGQNVTFRCDPISEHNRLYWYRQTLGQGPEFLTYFQNEAQLEKSRLLSDRFSAERPKGSFSTLEIQRTEQGDSAMYLCASSPRSPSHNEQFFGPGTRLTVL.

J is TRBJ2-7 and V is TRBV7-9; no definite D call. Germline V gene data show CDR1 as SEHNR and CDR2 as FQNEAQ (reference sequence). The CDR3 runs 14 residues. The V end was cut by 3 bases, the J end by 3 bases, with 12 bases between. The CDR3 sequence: CASSFSGRHYEQYF. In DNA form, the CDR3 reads TGTGCCAGCAGCTTCTCCGGCAGGCACTACGAGCAGTACTTC.

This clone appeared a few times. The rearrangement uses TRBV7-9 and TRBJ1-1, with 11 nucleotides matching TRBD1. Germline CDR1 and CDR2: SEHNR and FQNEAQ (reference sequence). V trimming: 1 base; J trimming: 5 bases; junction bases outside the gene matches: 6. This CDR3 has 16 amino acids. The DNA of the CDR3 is TGTGCCAGCAGCTTAGAAGGGACAGGGGGAACGACTGAAGCTTTCTTT. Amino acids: CASSLEGTGGTTEAFF. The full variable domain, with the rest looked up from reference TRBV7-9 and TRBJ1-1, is DTGVSQNPRHKITKRGQNVTFRCDPISEHNRLYWYRQTLGQGPEFLTYFQNEAQLEKSRLLSDRFSAERPKGSFSTLEIQRTEQGDSAMYLCASSLEGTGGTTEAFFGQGTRLTVV.

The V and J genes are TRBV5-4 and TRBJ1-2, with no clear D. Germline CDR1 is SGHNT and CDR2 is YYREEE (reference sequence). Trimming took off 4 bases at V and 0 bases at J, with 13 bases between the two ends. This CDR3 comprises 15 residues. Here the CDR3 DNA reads TGTGCCAGCAGCCCCCCGGGAGGGACTAACTATGGCTACACCTTC. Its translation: CASSPPGGTNYGYTF. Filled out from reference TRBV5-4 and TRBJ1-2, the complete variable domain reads ETGVTQSPTHLIKTRGQQVTLRCSSQSGHNTVSWYQQALGQGPQFIFQYYREEENGRGNFPPRFSGLQFPNYSSELNVNALELDDSALYLCASSPPGGTNYGYTFGSGTRLTVV.